What follows is one T cell receptor (beta chain) and its context. These data originate in a study of blood T cell repertoires in COVID-19. Some clones are missing from TCRdb's copy, which holds only in-frame ones; the method was immunoSEQ multiplex PCR. The table records about 120,000 clones, under 80% of them present only once. This TCR was recovered from a man aged 65 to 85 with acute or convalescent COVID-19. The sample was peripheral blood.

DNA of the CDR3: TGTGCCAGCAGTCACGGGGGAATTAATGATCAGCCCCAGCATTTT. It yields the protein CASSHGGINDQPQHF. The chain couples TRBV6-2 or TRBV6-3 to TRBJ1-5; TRBD1 might be the D (5 bases). CDR1 and CDR2 (germline): MNHEY, SVGEGT. The CDR3 extends over 15 amino acids. V lost 5 bases and J 5 bases, leaving 16 bases between the germline ends.